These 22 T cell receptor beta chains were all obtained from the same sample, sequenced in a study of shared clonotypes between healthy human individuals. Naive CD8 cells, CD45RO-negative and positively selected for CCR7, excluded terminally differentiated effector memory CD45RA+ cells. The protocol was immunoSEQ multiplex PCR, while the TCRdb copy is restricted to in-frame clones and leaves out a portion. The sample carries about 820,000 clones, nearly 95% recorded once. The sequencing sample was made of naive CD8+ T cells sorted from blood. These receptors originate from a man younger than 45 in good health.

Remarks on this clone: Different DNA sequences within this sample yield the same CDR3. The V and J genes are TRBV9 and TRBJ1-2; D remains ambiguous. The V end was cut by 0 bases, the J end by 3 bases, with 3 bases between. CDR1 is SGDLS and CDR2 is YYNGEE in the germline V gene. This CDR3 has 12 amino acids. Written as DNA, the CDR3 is TGTGCCAGCAGCGTAGCTGACTATGGCTACACCTTC. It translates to CASSVADYGYTF.

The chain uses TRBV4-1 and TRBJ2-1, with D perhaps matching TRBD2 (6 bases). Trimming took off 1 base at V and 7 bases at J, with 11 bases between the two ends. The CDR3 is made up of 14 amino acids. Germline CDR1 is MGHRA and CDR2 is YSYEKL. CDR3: CASSQVGTVNEQFF. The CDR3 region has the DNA TGCGCCAGCAGCCAAGTGGGGACTGTAAATGAGCAGTTCTTC.

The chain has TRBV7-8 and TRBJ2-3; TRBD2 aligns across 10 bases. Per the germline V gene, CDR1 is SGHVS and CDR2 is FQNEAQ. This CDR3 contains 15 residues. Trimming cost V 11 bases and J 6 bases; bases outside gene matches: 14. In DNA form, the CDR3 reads TGTGCCGCTACCGATAGCGGGAGGTGGGGGGATACGCAGTATTTT. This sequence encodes CAATDSGRWGDTQYF.

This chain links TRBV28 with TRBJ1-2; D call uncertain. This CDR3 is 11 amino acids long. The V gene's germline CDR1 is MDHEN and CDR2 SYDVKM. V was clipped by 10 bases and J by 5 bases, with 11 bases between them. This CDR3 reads CAISFGYGYTF. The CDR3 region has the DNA TGTGCCATTTCCTTCGGGTATGGCTACACCTTC.

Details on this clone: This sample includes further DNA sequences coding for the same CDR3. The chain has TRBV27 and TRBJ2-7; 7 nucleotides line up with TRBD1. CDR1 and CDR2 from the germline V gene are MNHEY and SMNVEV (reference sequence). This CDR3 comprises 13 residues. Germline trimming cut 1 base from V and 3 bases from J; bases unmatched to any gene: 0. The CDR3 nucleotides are TGTGCCAGCAGTTTATGGACAGGCTACGAGCAGTACTTC. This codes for CASSLWTGYEQYF.

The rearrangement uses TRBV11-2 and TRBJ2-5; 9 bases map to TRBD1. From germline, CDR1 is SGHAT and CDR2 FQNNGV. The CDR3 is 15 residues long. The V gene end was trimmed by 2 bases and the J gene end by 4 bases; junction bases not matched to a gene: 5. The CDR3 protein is CASSLQRQGVETQYF. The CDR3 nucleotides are TGTGCCAGCAGCTTACAACGACAGGGGGTAGAGACCCAGTACTTC.

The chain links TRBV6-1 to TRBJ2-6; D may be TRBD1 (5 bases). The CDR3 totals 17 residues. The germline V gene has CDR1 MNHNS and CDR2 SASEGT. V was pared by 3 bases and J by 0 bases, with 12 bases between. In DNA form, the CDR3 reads TGTGCCAGCAGTGATAGTGACAGCATCTCTGGGGCCAACGTCCTGACTTTC. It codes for CASSDSDSISGANVLTF.

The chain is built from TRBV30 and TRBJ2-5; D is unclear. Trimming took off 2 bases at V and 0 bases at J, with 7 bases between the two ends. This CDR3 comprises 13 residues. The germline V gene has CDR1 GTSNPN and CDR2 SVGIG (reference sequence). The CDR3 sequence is CAWSLENQETQYF. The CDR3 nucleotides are TGTGCCTGGAGTCTTGAAAACCAAGAGACCCAGTACTTC.

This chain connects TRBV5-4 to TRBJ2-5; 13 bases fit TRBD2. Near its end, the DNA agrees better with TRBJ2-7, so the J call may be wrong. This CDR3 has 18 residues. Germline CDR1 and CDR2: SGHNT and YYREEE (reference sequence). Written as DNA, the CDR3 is TGTGCCAGCAGCTCCCGGACTAGCGGGAGCTTAGGTTCCTACGAGCAGTACTTC. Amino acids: CASSSRTSGSLGSYEQYF.

As DNA, the CDR3 is TGTGCCAGCAGTTTAATACGGGGCACAGATACGCAGTATTTT. Translating gives CASSLIRGTDTQYF. The chain employs TRBV27 and TRBJ2-3, with D unresolved. Germline CDR1 MNHEY, CDR2 SMNVEV (reference sequence). V lost 2 bases to trimming and J lost 1 base, with 7 bases between them. This CDR3 spans 14 amino acids.

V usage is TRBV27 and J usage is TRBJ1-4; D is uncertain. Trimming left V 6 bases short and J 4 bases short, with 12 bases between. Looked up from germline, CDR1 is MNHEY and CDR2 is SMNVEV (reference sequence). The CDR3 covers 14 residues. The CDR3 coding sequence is TGTGCCAGCAGCGTCCTAGGCGGTAATGAAAAACTGTTTTTT. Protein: CASSVLGGNEKLFF.

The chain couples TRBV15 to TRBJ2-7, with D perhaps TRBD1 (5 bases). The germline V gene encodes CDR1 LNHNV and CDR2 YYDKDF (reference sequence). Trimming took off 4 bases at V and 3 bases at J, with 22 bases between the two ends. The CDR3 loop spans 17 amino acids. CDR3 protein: CATSKPSEMDNHYEQYF. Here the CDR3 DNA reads TGTGCCACCAGCAAACCCTCGGAGATGGACAACCACTACGAGCAGTACTTC.

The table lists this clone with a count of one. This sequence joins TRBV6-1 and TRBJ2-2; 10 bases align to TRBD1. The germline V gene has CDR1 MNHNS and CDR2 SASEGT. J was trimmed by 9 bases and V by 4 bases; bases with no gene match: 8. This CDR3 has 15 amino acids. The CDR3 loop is CASSGQGAISWELFF. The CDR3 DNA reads TGTGCCAGCAGTGGACAGGGGGCGATATCCTGGGAGCTGTTTTTT.

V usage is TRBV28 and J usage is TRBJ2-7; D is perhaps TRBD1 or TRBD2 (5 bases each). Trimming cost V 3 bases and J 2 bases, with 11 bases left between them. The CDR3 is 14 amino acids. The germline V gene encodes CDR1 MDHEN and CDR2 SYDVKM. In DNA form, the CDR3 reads TGTGCCAGCAGTTTCGAGGGGCTCACCTACGAGCAGTACTTC. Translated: CASSFEGLTYEQYF.

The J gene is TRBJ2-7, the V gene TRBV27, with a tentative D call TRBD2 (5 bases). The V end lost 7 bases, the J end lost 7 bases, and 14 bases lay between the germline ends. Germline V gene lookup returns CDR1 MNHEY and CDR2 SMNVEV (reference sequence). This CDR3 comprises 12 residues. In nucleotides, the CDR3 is TGTGCCAGCACCTCTGACGGCGGGGAGCAGTACTTC. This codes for CASTSDGGEQYF.

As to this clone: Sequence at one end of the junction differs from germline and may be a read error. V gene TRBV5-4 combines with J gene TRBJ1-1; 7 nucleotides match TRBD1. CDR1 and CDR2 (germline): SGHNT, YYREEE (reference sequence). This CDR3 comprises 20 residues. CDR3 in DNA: TGTGCCAGCAGCTTGTGGGAAACCCCGAACCAACAGGGACAGATCGATCGGGGCCCCTTT. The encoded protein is CASSLWETPNQQGQIDRGPF.

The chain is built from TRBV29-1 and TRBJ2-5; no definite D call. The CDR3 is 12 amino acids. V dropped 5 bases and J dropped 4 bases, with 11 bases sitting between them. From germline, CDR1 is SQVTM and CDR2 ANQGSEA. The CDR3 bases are TGCAGCGTTCTAGAGCTAGGAGAGACCCAGTACTTC. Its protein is CSVLELGETQYF.

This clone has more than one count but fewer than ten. DNA for the CDR3: TGCGCCAGCAGCGGAGGGACAGGGGGATCTGGAAACACCATATATTTT. Protein sequence: CASSGGTGGSGNTIYF. The chain recombines TRBV5-1 with TRBJ1-3; TRBD1 matches at 11 bases. The CDR3 covers 16 residues. J lost 1 base, V lost 4 bases, and 4 bases had no gene match. CDR1 SGHRS and CDR2 YFSETQ come from the germline V gene.

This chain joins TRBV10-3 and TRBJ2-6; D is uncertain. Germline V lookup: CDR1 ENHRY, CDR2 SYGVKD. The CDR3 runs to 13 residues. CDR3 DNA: TGTGGATCAGGTCTCTCTGGGGCCAACGTCCTGACTTTC. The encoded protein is CGSGLSGANVLTF.

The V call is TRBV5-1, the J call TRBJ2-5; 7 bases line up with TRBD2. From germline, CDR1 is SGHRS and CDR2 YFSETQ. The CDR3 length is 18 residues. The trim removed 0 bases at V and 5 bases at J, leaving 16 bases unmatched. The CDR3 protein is CASSLALSGVGSPETQYF. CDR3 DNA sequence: TGCGCCAGCAGCTTGGCCCTAAGCGGGGTAGGGAGTCCGGAGACCCAGTACTTC.

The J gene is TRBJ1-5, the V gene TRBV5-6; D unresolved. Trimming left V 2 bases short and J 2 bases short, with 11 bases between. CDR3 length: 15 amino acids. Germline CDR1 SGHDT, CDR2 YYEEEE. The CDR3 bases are TGTGCCAGCAGCTTTGGAAGTTGGGGCAATCAGCCCCAGCATTTT. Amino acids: CASSFGSWGNQPQHF.

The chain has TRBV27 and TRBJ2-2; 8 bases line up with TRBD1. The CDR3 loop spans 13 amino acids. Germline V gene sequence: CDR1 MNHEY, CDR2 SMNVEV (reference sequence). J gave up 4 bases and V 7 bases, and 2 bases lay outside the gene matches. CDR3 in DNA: TGTGCCAGCAAAACAGGGGGCACCGGGGAGCTGTTTTTT. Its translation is CASKTGGTGELFF.